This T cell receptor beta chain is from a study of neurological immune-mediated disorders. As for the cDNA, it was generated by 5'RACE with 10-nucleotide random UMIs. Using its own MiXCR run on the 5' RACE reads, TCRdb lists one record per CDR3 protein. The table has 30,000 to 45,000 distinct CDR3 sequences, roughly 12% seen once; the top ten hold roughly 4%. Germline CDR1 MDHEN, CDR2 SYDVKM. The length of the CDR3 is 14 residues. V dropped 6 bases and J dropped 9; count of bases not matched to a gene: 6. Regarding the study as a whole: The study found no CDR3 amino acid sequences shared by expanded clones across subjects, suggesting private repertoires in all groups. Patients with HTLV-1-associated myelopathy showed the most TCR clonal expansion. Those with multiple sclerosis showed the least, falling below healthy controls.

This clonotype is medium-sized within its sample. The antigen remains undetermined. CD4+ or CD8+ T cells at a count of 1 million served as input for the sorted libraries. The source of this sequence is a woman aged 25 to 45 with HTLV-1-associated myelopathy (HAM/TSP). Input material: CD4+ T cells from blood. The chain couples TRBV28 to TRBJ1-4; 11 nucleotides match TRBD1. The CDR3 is CASSQDRGRQKLFF. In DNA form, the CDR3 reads TGTGCCAGCAGCCAGGACAGGGGGCGTCAAAAACTGTTTTTT. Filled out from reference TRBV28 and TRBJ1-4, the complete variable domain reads DVKVTQSSRYLVKRTGEKVFLECVQDMDHENMFWYRQDPGLGLRLIYFSYDVKMKEKGDIPEGYSVSREKKERFSLILESASTNQTSMYLCASSQDRGRQKLFFGSGTQLSVL.